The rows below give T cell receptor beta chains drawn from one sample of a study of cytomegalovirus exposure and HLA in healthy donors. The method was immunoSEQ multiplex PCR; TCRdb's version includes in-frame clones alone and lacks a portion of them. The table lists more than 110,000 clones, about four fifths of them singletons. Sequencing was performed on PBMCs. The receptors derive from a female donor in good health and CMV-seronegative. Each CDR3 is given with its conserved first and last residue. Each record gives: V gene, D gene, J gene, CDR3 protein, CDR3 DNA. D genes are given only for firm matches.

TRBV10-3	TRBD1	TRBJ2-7	CAIRGDRGRDEQYF	TGTGCCATCAGAGGGGACAGGGGGCGTGACGAGCAGTACTTC
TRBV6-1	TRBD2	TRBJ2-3	CAIGGAGHFTDTQYF	TGTGCCATCGGGGGGGCGGGGCACTTCACAGATACGCAGTATTTT
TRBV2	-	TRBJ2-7	CASSRGYPYEQYF	TGTGCCAGCAGCCGGGGTTACCCCTACGAGCAGTACTTC
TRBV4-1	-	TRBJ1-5	CASSQVGSRATKGQPQHF	TGCGCCAGCAGCCAAGTAGGAAGCAGGGCGACCAAAGGGCAGCCCCAGCATTTT
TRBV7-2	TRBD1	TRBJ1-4	CASSLDLLAGGGNEKLFF	TGTGCCAGCAGCTTAGACCTGTTGGCAGGGGGCGGGAATGAAAAACTGTTTTTT
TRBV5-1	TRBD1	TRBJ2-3	CASSYDRGLTDTQYF	TGCGCCAGCAGCTACGACAGGGGCTTGACAGATACGCAGTATTTT
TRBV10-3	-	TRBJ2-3	CAISVLGGAGDTQYF	TGTGCCATCAGTGTGCTAGGGGGGGCTGGAGATACGCAGTATTTT
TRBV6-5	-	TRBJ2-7	CASRPPAYTSYEQYF	TGTGCCAGCAGACCCCCCGCCTATACCTCCTACGAGCAGTACTTC
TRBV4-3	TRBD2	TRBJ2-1	CASSLSGASSYNEQFF	TGCGCCAGCAGCCTTAGCGGGGCAAGCTCCTACAATGAGCAGTTCTTC
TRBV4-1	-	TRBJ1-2	CASSQVRSGGYTF	TGCGCCAGCAGCCAAGTGAGGTCCGGAGGCTACACCTTC
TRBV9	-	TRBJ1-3	CASSGRGAPGNTIYF	TGTGCCAGCAGCGGGCGAGGTGCGCCTGGAAACACCATATATTTT
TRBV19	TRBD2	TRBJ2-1	CASRGLAGGQFF	TGTGCCAGTAGAGGACTAGCGGGGGGGCAGTTCTTC
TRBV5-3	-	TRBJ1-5	CARSLDTQPQHF	TGTGCCAGAAGCTTGGACACACAGCCCCAGCATTTT